These T cell receptor beta chains were read from a single sample in a study of blood T cells in healthy people across ages. MiXCR, run by TCRdb on the 5' RACE reads, gives a single entry per CDR3 protein. The sample includes fewer than 900,000 distinct CDR3 sequences, around 46% of them seen just once. The sample taken for sequencing was blood. The receptors derive from a woman aged 55-70 years in good health. CDR3s include the opening cysteine and the closing phenylalanine or tryptophan. The D gene is left open where the match is weak. Not all rows give a size; the values are once, few, many and, for expanded clones, a class.

CDR3 | DNA | V | size | D | J
CSPQAGVTDTQYF | TGCAGTCCTCAAGCGGGAGTCACAGATACGCAGTATTTT | TRBV20-1 | few | TRBD2 | TRBJ2-3
CARKGGQGRFNNSPLHF | TGTGCCAGAAAGGGCGGACAGGGCCGATTCAATAATTCACCCCTCCACTTT | TRBV2 | NA | TRBD1 | TRBJ1-6
CASSNAEPQHF | TGTGCCAGCAGCAACGCAGAGCCCCAGCATTTT | TRBV21-1 | NA | NA | TRBJ1-5
CSARWDTHTNYGYTF | TGCAGTGCACGGTGGGACACCCATACTAACTATGGCTACACCTTC | TRBV20-1 | NA | NA | TRBJ1-2
CASTGHNEQFF | TGTGCCAGCACGGGGCACAATGAGCAGTTCTTC | TRBV6-2/TRBV6-3 | few | NA | TRBJ2-1
CASSFTGSSGANVLTF | TGCGCCAGCAGCTTTACAGGGAGCTCTGGGGCCAACGTCCTGACTTTC | TRBV5-1 | NA | NA | TRBJ2-6
CSARSIGGVGYEQYF | TGCAGTGCTAGATCGATAGGCGGGGTCGGGTACGAGCAGTACTTC | TRBV20-1 | NA | NA | TRBJ2-7
CASSPTSGETQYF | TGTGCCAGCAGCCCTACTAGTGGGGAGACCCAGTACTTC | TRBV4-2 | NA | NA | TRBJ2-5
CASGVARETQYF | TGTGCCAGCGGCGTCGCGCGAGAGACCCAGTACTTC | TRBV12-3/TRBV12-4 | many | NA | TRBJ2-5
CASSSWQGMYNEQFF | TGTGCCAGCAGTTCTTGGCAGGGGATGTACAATGAGCAGTTCTTC | TRBV12-3/TRBV12-4 | NA | NA | TRBJ2-1
CSAKTSGRSSSYEQYF | TGCAGTGCTAAGACTAGCGGGAGGTCGAGTTCCTACGAGCAGTACTTC | TRBV20-1 | NA | TRBD2 | TRBJ2-7
CASSQNPTGKETQYF | TGTGCCAGCAGCCAAAACCCTACAGGGAAAGAGACCCAGTACTTC | TRBV3-1 | few | NA | TRBJ2-5
CASSRDRDTEAFF | TGTGCCAGCAGCCGTGACAGGGACACTGAAGCTTTCTTT | TRBV7-2 | NA | TRBD1 | TRBJ1-1
CATRETGAIYGYTF | TGTGCCACCAGGGAAACAGGGGCCATATATGGCTACACCTTC | TRBV15 | NA | TRBD1 | TRBJ1-2
CASSLTAGGVQPQHF | TGTGCCAGCAGCTTGACAGCTGGGGGGGTGCAGCCCCAGCATTTT | TRBV13 | NA | NA | TRBJ1-5
CSARRTSGRSDEQYF | TGCAGTGCTAGAAGGACTAGCGGGAGGTCAGACGAGCAGTACTTC | TRBV20-1 | NA | TRBD2 | TRBJ2-7
CSVEVRTQETQYF | TGCAGCGTTGAGGTCCGGACCCAAGAGACCCAGTACTTC | TRBV29-1 | many | NA | TRBJ2-5
CSARDGLAGRNEQFF | TGCAGTGCTAGAGACGGACTAGCGGGACGCAATGAGCAGTTCTTC | TRBV20-1 | NA | TRBD2 | TRBJ2-1
CASSLDPRLATNEKLFF | TGTGCCAGCAGCTTAGATCCCAGGCTTGCAACTAATGAAAAACTGTTTTTT | TRBV11-2 | NA | NA | TRBJ1-4
CASSSRTVGDNEQFF | TGTGCCAGCAGCTCCCGGACTGTAGGGGACAATGAGCAGTTCTTC | TRBV11-3 | NA | NA | TRBJ2-1
CASSLGQSALAKNIQYF | TGTGCCAGCAGTTTGGGCCAGTCGGCCTTAGCCAAAAACATTCAGTACTTC | TRBV28 | NA | NA | TRBJ2-4
CSARTSGSTIYF | TGCAGTGCTAGAACTTCTGGAAGCACCATATATTTT | TRBV20-1 | few | NA | TRBJ1-3
CASTMWGTEAFF | TGTGCCAGCACCATGTGGGGCACTGAAGCTTTCTTT | TRBV12-3/TRBV12-4 | NA | NA | TRBJ1-1
CASSRDEQGTYEQYF | TGTGCCAGCAGCCGAGACGAACAGGGAACCTACGAGCAGTACTTC | TRBV6-2/TRBV6-3 | few | NA | TRBJ2-7
CASSVMASYNEQFF | TGTGCCAGCAGTGTCATGGCGTCCTACAATGAGCAGTTCTTC | TRBV28 | NA | NA | TRBJ2-1
CASSPRWGLVQGPDTQYF | TGTGCCAGCAGCCCCCGTTGGGGGTTGGTACAGGGACCAGATACGCAGTATTTT | TRBV7-9 | few | NA | TRBJ2-3
CASTGEGSGSDEQFF | TGCGCCAGCACCGGCGAAGGTAGCGGGAGTGATGAGCAGTTCTTC | TRBV5-1 | NA | TRBD2 | TRBJ2-1
CSKGSGAFNEQFF | TGCAGCAAGGGGAGCGGGGCCTTCAATGAGCAGTTCTTC | TRBV29-1 | once | TRBD2 | TRBJ2-1
CSGVLLNEQFF | TGCAGCGGTGTTTTGTTGAATGAGCAGTTCTTC | TRBV29-1 | few | NA | TRBJ2-1
CASSRRTGGTGELFF | TGTGCCAGCAGCCGAAGGACAGGGGGCACCGGGGAGCTGTTTTTT | TRBV5-6 | NA | TRBD1 | TRBJ2-2
CASSLAGSGDRDYEQYF | TGCGCCAGCAGCTTGGCCGGATCAGGGGACAGGGACTACGAGCAGTACTTC | TRBV5-1 | few | TRBD1 | TRBJ2-7
CASSAGTGGSTEAFF | TGTGCCAGCAGCGCCGGGACAGGGGGTTCTACTGAAGCTTTCTTT | TRBV7-3 | NA | TRBD1 | TRBJ1-1
CSARDPRAGNEQFF | TGCAGTGCTAGAGATCCCCGGGCGGGCAATGAGCAGTTCTTC | TRBV20-1 | NA | NA | TRBJ2-1
CASSLARRSTSGRLGDEQFF | TGTGCCAGCAGCTTAGCTCGACGGAGCACTAGCGGGAGGCTAGGGGATGAGCAGTTCTTC | TRBV7-6 | few | TRBD2 | TRBJ2-1
CASSQGTGLAEYNEQFF | TGTGCCAGCAGCCAAGGTACGGGTCTAGCGGAATACAATGAGCAGTTCTTC | TRBV14 | few | TRBD2 | TRBJ2-1
CATSDSPPNEQFF | TGTGCCACCAGTGATTCTCCACCGAATGAGCAGTTCTTC | TRBV24-1 | NA | NA | TRBJ2-1
CASSRSGGIYEQYF | TGTGCCAGCAGCCGATCGGGGGGTATATACGAGCAGTACTTC | TRBV27 | few | TRBD2 | TRBJ2-7
CASSYGTGDYEQYF | TGTGCCAGCAGTTACGGGACAGGGGACTACGAGCAGTACTTC | TRBV6-5 | many | TRBD1 | TRBJ2-7
CASATSGGFNEQYF | TGTGCCAGCGCCACTAGCGGGGGGTTTAATGAGCAGTACTTC | TRBV7-3 | NA | TRBD2 | TRBJ2-7
CASHLSGANVLTF | TGTGCCAGCCACCTATCTGGGGCCAACGTCCTGACTTTC | TRBV28 | NA | NA | TRBJ2-6
CASSQEGRGVADTQYF | TGTGCCAGCAGCCAAGAAGGGCGGGGGGTCGCAGATACGCAGTATTTT | TRBV4-2 | NA | TRBD2 | TRBJ2-3
CSARDIPSSGRVTIEQYF | TGCAGTGCTAGAGATATACCGAGTAGCGGGAGGGTAACCATCGAGCAGTACTTC | TRBV20-1 | NA | TRBD2 | TRBJ2-7
CASSPVGQSYGYTF | TGTGCCAGCTCACCAGTAGGCCAAAGCTATGGCTACACCTTC | TRBV18 | NA | NA | TRBJ1-2